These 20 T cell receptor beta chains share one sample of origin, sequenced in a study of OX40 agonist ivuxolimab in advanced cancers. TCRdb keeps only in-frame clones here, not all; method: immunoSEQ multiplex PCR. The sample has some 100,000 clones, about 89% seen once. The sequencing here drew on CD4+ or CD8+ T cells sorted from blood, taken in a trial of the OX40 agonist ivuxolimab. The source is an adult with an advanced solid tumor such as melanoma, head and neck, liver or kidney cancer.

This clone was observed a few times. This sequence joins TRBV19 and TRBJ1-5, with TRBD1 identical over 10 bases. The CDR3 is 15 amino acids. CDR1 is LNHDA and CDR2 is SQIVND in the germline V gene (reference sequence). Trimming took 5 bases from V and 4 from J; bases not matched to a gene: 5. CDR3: CASSPDRGFNQPQHF. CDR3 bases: TGTGCCAGTAGTCCGGACAGGGGGTTTAATCAGCCCCAGCATTTT.

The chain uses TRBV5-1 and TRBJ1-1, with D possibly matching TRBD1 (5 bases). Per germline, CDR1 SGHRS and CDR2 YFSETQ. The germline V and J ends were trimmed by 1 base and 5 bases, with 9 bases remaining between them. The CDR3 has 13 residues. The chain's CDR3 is CASSLYGATEAFF. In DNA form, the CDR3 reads TGCGCCAGCAGCTTGTATGGGGCTACTGAAGCTTTCTTT.

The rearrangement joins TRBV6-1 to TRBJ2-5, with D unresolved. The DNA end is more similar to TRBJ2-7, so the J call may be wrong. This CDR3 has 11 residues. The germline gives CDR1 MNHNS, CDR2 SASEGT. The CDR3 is CASSERYEQYF. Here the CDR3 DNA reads TGTGCCAGCAGTGAAAGGTACGAGCAGTACTTC.

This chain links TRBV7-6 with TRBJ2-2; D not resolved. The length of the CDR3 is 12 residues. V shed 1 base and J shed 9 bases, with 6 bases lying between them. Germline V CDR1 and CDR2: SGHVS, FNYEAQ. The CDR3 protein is CASSLESRELFF. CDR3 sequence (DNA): TGTGCCAGCAGCTTAGAATCGAGGGAGCTGTTTTTT. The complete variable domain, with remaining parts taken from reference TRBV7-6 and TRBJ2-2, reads GAGVSQSPRYKVTKRGQDVALRCDPISGHVSLYWYRQALGQGPEFLTYFNYEAQQDKSGLPNDRFSAERPEGSISTLTIQRTEQRDSAMYRCASSLESRELFFGEGSRLTVL.

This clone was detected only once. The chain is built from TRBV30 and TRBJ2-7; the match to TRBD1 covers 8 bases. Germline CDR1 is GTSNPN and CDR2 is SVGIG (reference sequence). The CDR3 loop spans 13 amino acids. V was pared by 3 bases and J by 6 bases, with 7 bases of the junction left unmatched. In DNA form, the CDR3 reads TGTGCCTGGAGCCAGGGGGCGATCCCCGAGCAGTACTTC. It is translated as CAWSQGAIPEQYF. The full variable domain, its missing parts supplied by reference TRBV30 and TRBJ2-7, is SQTIHQWPATLVQPVGSPLSLECTVEGTSNPNLYWYRQAAGRGLQLLFYSVGIGQISSEVPQNLSASRPQDRQFILSSKKLLLSDSGFYLCAWSQGAIPEQYFGPGTRLTVT.

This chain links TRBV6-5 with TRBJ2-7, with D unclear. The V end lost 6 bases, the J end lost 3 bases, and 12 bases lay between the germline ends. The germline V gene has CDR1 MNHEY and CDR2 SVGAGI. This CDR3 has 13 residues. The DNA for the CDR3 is TGTGCCAGCAGCCTCGGGCCCCGCTACGAGCAGTACTTC. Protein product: CASSLGPRYEQYF.

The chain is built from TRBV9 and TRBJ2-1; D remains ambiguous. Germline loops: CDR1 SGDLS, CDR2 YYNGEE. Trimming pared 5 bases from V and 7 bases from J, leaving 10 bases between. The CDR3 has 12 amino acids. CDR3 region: CASSRLGNEQFF. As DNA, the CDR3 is TGTGCCAGCAGTAGACTGGGGAATGAGCAGTTCTTC.

The CDR3 reads CASSINRGYEQYF. CDR3 sequence (DNA): TGTGCCAGTAGTATCAACAGGGGGTACGAGCAGTACTTC. V gene TRBV19 combines with J gene TRBJ2-7, with 8 bases fitting TRBD1. CDR1 and CDR2 from the germline V gene are LNHDA and SQIVND (reference sequence). The V and J ends lost 3 bases and 4 bases, in that order; junction bases with no gene match: 2. The CDR3 totals 13 residues.

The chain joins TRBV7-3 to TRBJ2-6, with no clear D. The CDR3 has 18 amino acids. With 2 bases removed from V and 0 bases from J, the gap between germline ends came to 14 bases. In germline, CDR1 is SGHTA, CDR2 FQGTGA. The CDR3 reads CASSLAHSPTSGANVLTF. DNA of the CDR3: TGTGCCAGCAGCTTAGCCCACTCTCCGACCTCTGGGGCCAACGTCCTGACTTTC.

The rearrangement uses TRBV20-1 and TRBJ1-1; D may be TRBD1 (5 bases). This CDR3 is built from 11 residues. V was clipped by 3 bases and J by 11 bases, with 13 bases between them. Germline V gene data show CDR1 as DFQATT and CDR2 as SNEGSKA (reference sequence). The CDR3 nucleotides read TGCAGTGCTAGTCCCCGGGGGTCGGCTTTCTTT. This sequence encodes CSASPRGSAFF.

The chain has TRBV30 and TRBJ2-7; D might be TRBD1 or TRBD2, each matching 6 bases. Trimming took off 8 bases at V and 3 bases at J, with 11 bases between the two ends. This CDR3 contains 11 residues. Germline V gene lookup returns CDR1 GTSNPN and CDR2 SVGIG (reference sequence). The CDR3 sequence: CAGKGGYEQYF. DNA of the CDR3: TGTGCCGGAAAGGGGGGCTACGAGCAGTACTTC.

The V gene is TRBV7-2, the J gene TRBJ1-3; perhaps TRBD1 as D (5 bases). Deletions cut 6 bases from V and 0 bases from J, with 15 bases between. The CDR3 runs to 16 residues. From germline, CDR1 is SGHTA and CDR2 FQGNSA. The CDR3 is CASRSPGRGSGNTIYF. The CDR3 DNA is TGTGCCAGCAGATCCCCGGGACGGGGCTCTGGAAACACCATATATTTT.

Here the CDR3 DNA reads TGCGCCAGCAGCTTGAGTTGGGGTCCGGAGACCCAGTACTTC. Translation: CASSLSWGPETQYF. V gene TRBV5-1 combines with J gene TRBJ2-5; no firm D call. The CDR3 covers 14 residues. Trimming removed 1 base at V and 5 bases at J, with 12 bases between. Germline assignment: CDR1 SGHRS and CDR2 YFSETQ.

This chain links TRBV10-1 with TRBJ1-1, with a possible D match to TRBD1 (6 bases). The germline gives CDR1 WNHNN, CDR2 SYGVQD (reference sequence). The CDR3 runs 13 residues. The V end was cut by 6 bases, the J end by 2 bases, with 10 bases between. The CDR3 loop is CASRMGQNTEAFF. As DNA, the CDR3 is TGCGCCAGCAGGATGGGACAAAACACTGAAGCTTTCTTT.

The CDR3 loop reads CASSFPPGQGFVFF. DNA of the CDR3: TGTGCCAGCAGCTTTCCACCGGGACAGGGCTTTGTGTTTTTT. The V and J genes are TRBV7-9 and TRBJ2-2; 9 positions match TRBD1. V shed 3 bases, J shed 15 bases, and the junction held 11 bases outside the gene matches. Germline CDR1 and CDR2: SEHNR and FQNEAQ (reference sequence). The CDR3 runs to 14 residues. Together with reference TRBV7-9 and TRBJ2-2, the CDR3 gives the full variable domain: DTGVSQNPRHKITKRGQNVTFRCDPISEHNRLYWYRQTLGQGPEFLTYFQNEAQLEKSRLLSDRFSAERPKGSFSTLEIQRTEQGDSAMYLCASSFPPGQGFVFFGEGSRLTVL.

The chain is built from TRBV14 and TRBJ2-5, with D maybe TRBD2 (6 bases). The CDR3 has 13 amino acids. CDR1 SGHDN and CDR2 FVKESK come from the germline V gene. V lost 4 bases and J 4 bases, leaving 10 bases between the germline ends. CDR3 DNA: TGTGCCAGCAGCCTAGGACTATTAGAGACCCAGTACTTC. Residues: CASSLGLLETQYF.

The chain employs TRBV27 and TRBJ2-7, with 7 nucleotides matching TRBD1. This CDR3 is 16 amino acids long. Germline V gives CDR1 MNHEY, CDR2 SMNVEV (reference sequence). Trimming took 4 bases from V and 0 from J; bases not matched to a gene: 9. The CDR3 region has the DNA TGTGCCAGCAGTTATCTAGGGGACAGCAACTCCTACGAGCAGTACTTC. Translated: CASSYLGDSNSYEQYF.

The CDR3 region has the DNA TGTGCCAGCAGTTACCTTACTAGGGGTGAGCAGTTCTTC. Residues: CASSYLTRGEQFF. The chain joins TRBV6-5 to TRBJ2-1; either TRBD1 or TRBD2 may supply D (5 bases each). V lost 2 bases and J 9 bases, leaving 11 bases between the germline ends. The CDR3 extends over 13 amino acids. Germline CDR1 MNHEY, CDR2 SVGAGI.

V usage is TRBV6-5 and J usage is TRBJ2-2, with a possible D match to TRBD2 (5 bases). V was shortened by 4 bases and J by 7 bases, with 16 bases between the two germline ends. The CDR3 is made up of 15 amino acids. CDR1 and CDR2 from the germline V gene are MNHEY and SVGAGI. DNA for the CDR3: TGTGCCAGCAGTTCCGCCGGGGTCGTAAACGGGGAGCTGTTTTTT. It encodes CASSSAGVVNGELFF.

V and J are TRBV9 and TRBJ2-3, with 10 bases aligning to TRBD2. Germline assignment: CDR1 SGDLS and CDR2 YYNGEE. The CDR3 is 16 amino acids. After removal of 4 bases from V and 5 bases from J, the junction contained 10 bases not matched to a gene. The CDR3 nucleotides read TGTGCCAGCAGCCCACCCCAGCGGGGGGGAAGAGATACGCAGTATTTT. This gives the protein CASSPPQRGGRDTQYF.